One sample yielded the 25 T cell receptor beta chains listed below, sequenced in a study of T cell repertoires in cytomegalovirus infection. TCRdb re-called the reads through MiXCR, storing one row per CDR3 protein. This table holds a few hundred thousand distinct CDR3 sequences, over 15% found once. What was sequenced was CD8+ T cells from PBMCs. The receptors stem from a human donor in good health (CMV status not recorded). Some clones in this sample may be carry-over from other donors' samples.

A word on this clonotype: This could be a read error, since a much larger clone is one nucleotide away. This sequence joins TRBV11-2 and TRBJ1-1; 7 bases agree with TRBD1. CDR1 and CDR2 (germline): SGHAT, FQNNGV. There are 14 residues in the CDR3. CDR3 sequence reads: CASSFSAGGTEASF. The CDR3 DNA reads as TGTGCCAGCAGTTTCTCGGCAGGGGGGACTGAAGCTTCCTTT.

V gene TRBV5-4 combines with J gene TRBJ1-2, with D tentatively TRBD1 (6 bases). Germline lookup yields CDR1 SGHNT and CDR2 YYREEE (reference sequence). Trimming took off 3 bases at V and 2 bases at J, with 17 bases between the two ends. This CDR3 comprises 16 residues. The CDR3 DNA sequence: TGTGCCAGCAGCTGGGGGGTCGGGGGGCCCAACTATGGCTACACCTTC. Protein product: CASSWGVGGPNYGYTF.

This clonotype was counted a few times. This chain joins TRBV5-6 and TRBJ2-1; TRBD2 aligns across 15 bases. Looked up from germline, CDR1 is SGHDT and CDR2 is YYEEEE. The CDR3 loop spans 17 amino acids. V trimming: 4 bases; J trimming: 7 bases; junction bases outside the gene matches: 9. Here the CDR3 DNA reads TGTGCCAGCAGCACTGGGACTAGCGGGGGGACAGGGAATGAGCAGTTCTTC. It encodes CASSTGTSGGTGNEQFF.

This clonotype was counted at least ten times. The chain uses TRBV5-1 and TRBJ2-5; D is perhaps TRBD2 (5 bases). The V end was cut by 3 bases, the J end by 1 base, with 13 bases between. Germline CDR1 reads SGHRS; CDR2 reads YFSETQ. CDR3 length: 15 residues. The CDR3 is CASSWRERGQETQYF. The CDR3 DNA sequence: TGCGCCAGCAGCTGGAGAGAACGGGGCCAAGAGACCCAGTACTTC.

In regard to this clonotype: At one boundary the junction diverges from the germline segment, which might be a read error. CDR3 amino acids: CASSPLGLDVVDQETQYF. As DNA, the CDR3 is TGCGCCAGCAGCCCATTGGGTTTAGATGTGGTCGACCAAGAGACCCAGTATTTC. The chain is built from TRBV4-1 and TRBJ2-5; D is uncertain. This CDR3 contains 18 residues. Germline lookup yields CDR1 MGHRA and CDR2 YSYEKL.

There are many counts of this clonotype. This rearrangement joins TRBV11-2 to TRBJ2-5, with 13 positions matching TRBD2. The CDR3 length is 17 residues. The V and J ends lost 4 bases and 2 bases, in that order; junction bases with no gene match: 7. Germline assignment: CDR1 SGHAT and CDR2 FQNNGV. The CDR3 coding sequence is TGTGCCAGCAGCTCCAGACTAGCGGGGGGATTGCAAGAGACCCAGTACTTC. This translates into CASSSRLAGGLQETQYF. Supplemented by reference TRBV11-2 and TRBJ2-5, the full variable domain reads EAGVAQSPRYKIIEKRQSVAFWCNPISGHATLYWYQQILGQGPKLLIQFQNNGVVDDSQLPKDRFSAERLKGVDSTLKIQPAKLEDSAVYLCASSSRLAGGLQETQYFGPGTRLLVL.

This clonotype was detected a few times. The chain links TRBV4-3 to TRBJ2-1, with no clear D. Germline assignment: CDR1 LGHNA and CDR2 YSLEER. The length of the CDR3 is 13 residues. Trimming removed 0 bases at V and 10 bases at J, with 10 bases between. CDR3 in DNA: TGCGCCAGCAGCCAAGATACGGTTAACGAGCAGTTCTTC. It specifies CASSQDTVNEQFF.

The CDR3 sequence is CASSYWLNTEAFF. The CDR3, as DNA: TGTGCCAGCAGTTATTGGCTGAACACTGAAGCTTTCTTT. The J gene is TRBJ1-1, the V gene TRBV6-1; no clear D gene. Germline CDR1 reads MNHNS; CDR2 reads SASEGT. The CDR3 runs to 13 residues. Between the trimmed V and J ends, which lost 5 bases and 0 bases, there was a span of 7 bases.

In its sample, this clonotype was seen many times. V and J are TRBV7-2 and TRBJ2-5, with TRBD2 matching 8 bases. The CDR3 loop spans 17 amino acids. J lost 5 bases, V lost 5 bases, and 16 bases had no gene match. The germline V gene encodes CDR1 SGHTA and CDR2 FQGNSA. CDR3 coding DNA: TGTGCCAGCAGCCTCGGTACTAGCGGTGAAAAGTGGGAGACCCAGTACTTC. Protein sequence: CASSLGTSGEKWETQYF.

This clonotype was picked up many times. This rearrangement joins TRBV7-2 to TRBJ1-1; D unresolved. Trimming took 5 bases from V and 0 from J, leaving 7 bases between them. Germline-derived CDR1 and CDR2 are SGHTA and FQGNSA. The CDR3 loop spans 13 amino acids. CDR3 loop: CASSPQLNTEAFF. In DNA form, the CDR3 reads TGTGCCAGCAGCCCCCAGCTGAACACTGAAGCTTTCTTT.

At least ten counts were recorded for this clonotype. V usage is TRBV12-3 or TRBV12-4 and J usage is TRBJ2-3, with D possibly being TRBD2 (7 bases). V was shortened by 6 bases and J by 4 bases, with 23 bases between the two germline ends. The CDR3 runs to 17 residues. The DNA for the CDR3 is TGTGCCAGCAGCCCATGGGTCGGGCGGGGGCAGTCAGATACGCAGTATTTT. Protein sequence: CASSPWVGRGQSDTQYF.

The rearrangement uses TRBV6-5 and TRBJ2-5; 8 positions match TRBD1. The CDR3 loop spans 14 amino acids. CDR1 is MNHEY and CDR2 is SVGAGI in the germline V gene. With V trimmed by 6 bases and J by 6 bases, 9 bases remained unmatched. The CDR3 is CASRLDRVAKTQYF. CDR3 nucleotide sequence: TGTGCCAGCAGACTGGACAGGGTGGCGAAGACCCAGTACTTC.

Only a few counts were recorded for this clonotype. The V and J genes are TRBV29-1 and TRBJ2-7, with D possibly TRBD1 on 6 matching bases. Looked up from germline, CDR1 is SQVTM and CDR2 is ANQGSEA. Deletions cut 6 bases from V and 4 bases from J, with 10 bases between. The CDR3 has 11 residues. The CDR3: CSVAGTYEQYF. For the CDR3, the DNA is TGCAGCGTAGCAGGGACATACGAGCAGTACTTC.

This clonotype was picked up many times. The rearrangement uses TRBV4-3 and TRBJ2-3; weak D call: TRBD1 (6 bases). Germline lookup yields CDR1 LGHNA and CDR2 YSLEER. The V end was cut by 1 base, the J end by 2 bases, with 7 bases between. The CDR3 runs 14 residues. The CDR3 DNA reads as TGCGCCAGCAGCCAAGGGACAGCCACAGATACGCAGTATTTT. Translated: CASSQGTATDTQYF.

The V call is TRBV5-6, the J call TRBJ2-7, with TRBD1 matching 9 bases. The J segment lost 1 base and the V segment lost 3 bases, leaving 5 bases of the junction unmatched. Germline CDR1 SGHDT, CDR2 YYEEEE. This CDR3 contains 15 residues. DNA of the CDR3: TGTGCCAGCAGCTGGACCGGGACAGGGTCCTACGAGCAGTACTTC. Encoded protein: CASSWTGTGSYEQYF.

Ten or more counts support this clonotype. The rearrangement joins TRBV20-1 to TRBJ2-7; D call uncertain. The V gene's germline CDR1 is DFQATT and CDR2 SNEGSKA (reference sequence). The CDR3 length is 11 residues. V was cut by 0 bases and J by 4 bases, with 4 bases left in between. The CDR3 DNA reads TGCAGTGCTAGAGATCTTTACGAGCAGTACTTC. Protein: CSARDLYEQYF.

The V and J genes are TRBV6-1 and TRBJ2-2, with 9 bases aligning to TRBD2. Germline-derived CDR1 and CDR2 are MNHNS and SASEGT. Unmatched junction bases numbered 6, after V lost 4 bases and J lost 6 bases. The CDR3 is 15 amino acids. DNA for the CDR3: TGTGCCAGCAGTGGGAGCGGGGGGAAGGCCGGGGAGCTGTTTTTT. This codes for CASSGSGGKAGELFF.

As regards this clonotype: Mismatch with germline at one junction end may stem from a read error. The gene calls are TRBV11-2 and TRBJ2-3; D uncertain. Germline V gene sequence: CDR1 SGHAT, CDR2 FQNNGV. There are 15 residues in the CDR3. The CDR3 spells CTSSLGWVRPVTQYF. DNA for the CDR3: TGTACCAGCAGCTTAGGTTGGGTTCGGCCGGTTACGCAGTATTTT.

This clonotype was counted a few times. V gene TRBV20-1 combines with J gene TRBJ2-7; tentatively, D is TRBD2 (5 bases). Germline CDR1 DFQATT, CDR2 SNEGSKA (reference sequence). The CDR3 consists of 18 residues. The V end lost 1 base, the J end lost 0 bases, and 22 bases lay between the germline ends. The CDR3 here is CSARVPSASSLSSYEQYF. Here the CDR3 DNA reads TGCAGTGCTAGAGTACCATCGGCTAGCTCCCTGAGCTCCTACGAGCAGTACTTC.

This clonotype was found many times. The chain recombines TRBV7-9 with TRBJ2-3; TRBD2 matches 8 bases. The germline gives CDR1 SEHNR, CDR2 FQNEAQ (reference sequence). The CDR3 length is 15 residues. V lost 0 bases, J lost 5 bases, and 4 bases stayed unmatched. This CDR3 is CASSLAGGAGDTQYF. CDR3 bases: TGTGCCAGCAGCTTAGCCGGGGGGGCCGGAGATACGCAGTATTTT.

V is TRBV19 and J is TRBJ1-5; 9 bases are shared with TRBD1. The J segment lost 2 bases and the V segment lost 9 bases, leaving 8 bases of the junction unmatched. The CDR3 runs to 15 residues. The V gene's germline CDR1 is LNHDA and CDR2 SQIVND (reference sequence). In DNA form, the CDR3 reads TGTGCCAGCGCACAGGGGGCGTATGGCAATCAGCCCCAGCATTTT. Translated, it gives CASAQGAYGNQPQHF.

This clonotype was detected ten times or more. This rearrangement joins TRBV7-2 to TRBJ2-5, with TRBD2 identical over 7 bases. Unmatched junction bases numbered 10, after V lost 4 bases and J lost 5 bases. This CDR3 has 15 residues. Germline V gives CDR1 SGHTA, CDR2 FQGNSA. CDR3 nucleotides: TGTGCCAGCAGCTCTGGACTAGAGATCTATGAGACCCAGTACTTC. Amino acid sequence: CASSSGLEIYETQYF.

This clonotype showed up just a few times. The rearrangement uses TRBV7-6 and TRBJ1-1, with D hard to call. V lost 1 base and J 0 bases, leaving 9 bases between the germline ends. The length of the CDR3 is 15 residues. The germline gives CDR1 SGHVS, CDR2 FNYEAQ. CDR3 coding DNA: TGTGCCAGCAGCTTAGGAACATCCATGAACACTGAAGCTTTCTTT. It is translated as CASSLGTSMNTEAFF.

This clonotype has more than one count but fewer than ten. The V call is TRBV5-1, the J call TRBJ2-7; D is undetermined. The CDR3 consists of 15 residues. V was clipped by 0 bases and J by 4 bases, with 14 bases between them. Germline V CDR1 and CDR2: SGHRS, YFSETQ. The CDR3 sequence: CASSLEGQGYYEQYF. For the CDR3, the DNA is TGCGCCAGCAGCTTGGAAGGGCAAGGGTATTACGAGCAGTACTTC.

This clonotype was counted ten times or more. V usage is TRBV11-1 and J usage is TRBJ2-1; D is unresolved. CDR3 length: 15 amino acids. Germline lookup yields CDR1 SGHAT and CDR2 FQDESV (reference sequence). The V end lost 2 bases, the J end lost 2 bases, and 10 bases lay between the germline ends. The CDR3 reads CASSLKGIPYNEQFF. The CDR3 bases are TGTGCCAGCAGCTTAAAAGGGATCCCCTACAATGAGCAGTTCTTC.